Detailed here is one T cell receptor (beta chain). This specimen comes from a study of blood T cell repertoires in COVID-19. Study overall: The origin of the acute and convalescent COVID-19 samples was the United States, Italy and Spain. PBMCs, B-cell-depleted T cells, or T cells provided the cDNA or gDNA that made up the material.

Original analysis: The authors estimated nucleated cell counts from reference gene primer amplification. Data came from immunoSEQ multiplex PCR; TCRdb stores just in-frame clones and leaves some out. V and J calls and clone size are as listed in that table; D and trimming were resolved from the DNA. The sample carries roughly 50,000 clones, approximately 89% recorded once. Trimming left V 5 bases short and J 5 bases short, with 16 bases between. There are 15 residues in the CDR3. Germline V gene lookup returns CDR1 SGHTA and CDR2 FQGNSA. The TCR was taken from a woman aged 60 to 75 with active COVID-19. V usage is TRBV7-2 and J usage is TRBJ2-1, with D perhaps TRBD2 (5 bases). The source material was peripheral blood. The CDR3 bases are TGTGCCAGCAGCCGGGCGGTGACTAACAACAATGAGCAGTTCTTC. It yields the protein CASSRAVTNNNEQFF.